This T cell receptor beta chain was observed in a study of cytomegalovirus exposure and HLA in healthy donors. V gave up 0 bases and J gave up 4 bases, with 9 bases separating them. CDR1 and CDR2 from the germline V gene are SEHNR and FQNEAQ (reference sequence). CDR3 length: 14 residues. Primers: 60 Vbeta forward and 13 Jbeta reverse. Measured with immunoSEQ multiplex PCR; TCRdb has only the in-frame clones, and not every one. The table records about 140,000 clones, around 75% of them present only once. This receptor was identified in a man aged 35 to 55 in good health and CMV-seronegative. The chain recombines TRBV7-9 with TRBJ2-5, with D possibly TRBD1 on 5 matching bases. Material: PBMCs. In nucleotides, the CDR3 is TGTGCCAGCAGCTTAGCCAGGGTTGGAGAGACCCAGTACTTC. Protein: CASSLARVGETQYF.